The next 18 T cell receptor beta chains were all read from a single sample in a study of T cells in Graves' hyperthyroidism and ophthalmopathy. Using RNA transcripts as the source, TCR beta CDR3 regions were amplified. HTBI primers were the set used in a first-round RT-PCR of the TCR CDR3. TCRdb itself ran the multiplex PCR reads through MiXCR, one entry per CDR3 protein. The top ten clones hold more than 7% of a sample with 530,000 or so distinct CDR3 sequences, approximately 44% of them seen once. The sample comprised peripheral blood or thyroid tissue (not recorded which). These receptors originate from a woman under 30 with Graves' hyperthyroidism.

As to this clonotype: Germline is not matched at one junction end, which may reflect a read error. The rearrangement links TRBV19 to TRBJ2-5, with D perhaps matching TRBD1 (5 bases). CDR3 size: 15 residues. CDR1 is LNHDA, CDR2 SQIVND, per germline (reference sequence). Here the CDR3 reads CAWSVFGAHQETQYF. The CDR3 bases are TGTGCCTGGAGTGTATTTGGGGCCCACCAGGAGACCCAGTACTTC.

In this sample, this clonotype turned up many times. The chain uses TRBV20-1 and TRBJ1-1; unclear D gene. The V gene lost 6 bases and the J gene lost 1 base, with 9 bases spanning the gap. This CDR3 is built from 12 residues. Germline V gene lookup returns CDR1 DFQATT and CDR2 SNEGSKA (reference sequence). CDR3 residues: CSATPGNTEAFF. CDR3 nucleotides: TGCAGTGCCACGCCCGGGAACACTGAAGCTTTCTTT.

Many counts were recorded for this clonotype. This chain uses TRBV12-3 or TRBV12-4 with TRBJ2-5; D is possibly TRBD2 (7 bases). The CDR3 extends over 15 amino acids. V was trimmed by 5 bases and J by 5 bases, leaving 18 bases between them. The CDR3 nucleotides read TGTGCCAGCAGTGCAATAGGGGGGGCCGGGGAGACCCAGTACTTC. Amino acid sequence: CASSAIGGAGETQYF.

This clonotype was counted many times. The chain couples TRBV20-1 to TRBJ2-5; 8 nucleotides match TRBD2. The junction had 16 bases not matched to a gene; V was cut back by 6 bases and J by 4 bases. Germline V lookup: CDR1 DFQATT, CDR2 SNEGSKA (reference sequence). The CDR3 has 16 residues. The CDR3 loop reads CSAPPTSGQRGETQYF. DNA of the CDR3: TGCAGTGCACCACCCACTAGCGGCCAGCGTGGAGAGACCCAGTACTTC.

With regard to this clonotype: One end of the junction does not line up with germline, which may come from a read error. The V call is TRBV5-1, the J call TRBJ1-2, with TRBD1 identical over 9 bases. This CDR3 is 16 amino acids long. CDR1 and CDR2 from the germline V gene are SGHRS and YFSETQ. The CDR3 region has the DNA TGCGCTAGCAGCTTGGACAGGGGTGATCTTCTTTATGGCTACACCTTC. This encodes CASSLDRGDLLYGYTF.

CDR3 residues: CASSQEWASGRETQYF. The CDR3 region has the DNA TGCGCCAGCAGCCAAGAGTGGGCTAGCGGGAGAGAGACCCAGTACTTC. The genes are TRBV4-3 and TRBJ2-5; 10 nucleotides align to TRBD2. This CDR3 has 16 residues. The germline CDR1 and CDR2 sequences are LGHNA and YSLEER. J was trimmed by 4 bases and V by 0 bases; bases with no gene match: 5.

Many counts were recorded for this clonotype. CDR3 coding DNA: TGTGCCAGCAGTAGGGACAGGTTAAAACACGAGCAGTACTTC. Protein: CASSRDRLKHEQYF. This chain joins TRBV12-3 or TRBV12-4 and TRBJ2-7; 8 bases map to TRBD1. The CDR3 totals 14 residues. With 5 bases clipped from V and 5 bases from J, the junction kept 8 bases outside the gene matches.

The V gene is TRBV25-1, the J gene TRBJ1-1; D is unclear. The CDR3 contains 8 residues. Looked up from germline, CDR1 is MGHDK and CDR2 is SYGVNS. This CDR3 is CPNTEAFF. For the CDR3, the DNA is TGTCCCAACACTGAAGCTTTCTTT. The entire variable domain, with the rest obtained from reference TRBV25-1 and TRBJ1-1, is as follows: EADIYQTPRYLVIGTGKKITLECSQTMGHDKMYWYQQDPGMELHLIHYSYGVNSTEKGDLSSESTVSRIRTEHFPLTLESARPSHTSQYLCPNTEAFFGQGTRLTVV.

This chain connects TRBV29-1 to TRBJ1-1; TRBD1 is a possible D gene (6 bases). V shed 5 bases and J shed 11 bases, with 18 bases lying between them. CDR3 size: 12 residues. Germline values: CDR1 SQVTM, CDR2 ANQGSEA. This chain's CDR3 is CSVRAGASKAFF. Written as DNA, the CDR3 is TGCAGCGTTAGGGCAGGGGCATCGAAGGCTTTCTTT.

J is TRBJ1-5 and V is TRBV15, with D possibly TRBD1 on 5 matching bases. This CDR3 region has 15 residues. V lost 5 bases, J lost 6 bases, and 17 bases lay in between. The germline V gene has CDR1 LNHNV and CDR2 YYDKDF (reference sequence). The CDR3 reads CATSVGRGLSQPQHF. CDR3 nucleotide sequence: TGTGCCACCAGCGTTGGACGGGGGTTATCTCAGCCCCAGCATTTT.

This clonotype was seen repeatedly, ten times or more. The chain is built from TRBV24-1 and TRBJ1-4; 11 nucleotides align to TRBD1. This CDR3 has 15 amino acids. Trimming cost V 4 bases and J 8 bases; bases outside gene matches: 5. Germline values: CDR1 KGHDR, CDR2 SFDVKD. The CDR3 bases are TGTGCCACCAGTGACCCGGGACAGGGGGGAGAAAAACTGTTTTTT. Translated, it gives CATSDPGQGGEKLFF.

The rearrangement links TRBV15 to TRBJ1-5; no definite D call. The V end was cut by 5 bases, the J end by 7 bases, with 6 bases between. Germline V gives CDR1 LNHNV, CDR2 YYDKDF (reference sequence). This CDR3 has 11 amino acids. The CDR3 coding sequence is TGTGCCACCAGCGGTGAACAGCCCCAGCATTTT. It codes for CATSGEQPQHF. The whole variable domain, filled in from reference TRBV15 and TRBJ1-5, reads DAMVIQNPRYQVTQFGKPVTLSCSQTLNHNVMYWYQQKSSQAPKLLFHYYDKDFNNEADTPDNFQSRRPNTSFCFLDIRSPGLGDTAMYLCATSGEQPQHFGDGTRLSIL.

This clonotype appeared a few times. V usage is TRBV4-1 and J usage is TRBJ1-5; 10 positions match TRBD1. Germline CDR1 and CDR2: MGHRA and YSYEKL. V gave up 1 base and J gave up 6 bases; unmatched junction bases: 6. This CDR3 has 16 residues. CDR3 residues: CASSQGTGQGPQPQHF. CDR3 DNA sequence: TGCGCCAGCAGCCAAGGCACGGGACAGGGGCCTCAGCCCCAGCATTTT.

The chain employs TRBV29-1 and TRBJ1-2, with D hard to call. CDR1 SQVTM and CDR2 ANQGSEA come from the germline V gene. The CDR3 totals 12 residues. Trimming left V 3 bases short and J 11 bases short, with 16 bases between. CDR3 in amino acids: CSVESAIEGYTF. The CDR3 nucleotides read TGCAGCGTTGAGTCCGCGATAGAGGGATACACCTTC.

This clonotype was observed at least ten times. The chain has TRBV7-6 and TRBJ2-5, with TRBD2 matching over 8 bases. Per germline, CDR1 SGHVS and CDR2 FNYEAQ. CDR3 length equals 16 residues. V shed 0 bases, J shed 4 bases, and the junction held 7 bases outside the gene matches. The CDR3 is CASSLAHAGGVETQYF. In DNA form, the CDR3 reads TGTGCCAGCAGCTTAGCTCACGCGGGAGGTGTAGAGACCCAGTACTTC. Using reference TRBV7-6 and TRBJ2-5 for the parts outside the CDR3, the full variable domain is GAGVSQSPRYKVTKRGQDVALRCDPISGHVSLYWYRQALGQGPEFLTYFNYEAQQDKSGLPNDRFSAERPEGSISTLTIQRTEQRDSAMYRCASSLAHAGGVETQYFGPGTRLLVL.

Ten or more counts support this clonotype. The rearrangement joins TRBV7-3 to TRBJ1-1; D is ambiguous. The CDR3 contains 13 residues. V gave up 2 bases and J gave up 4 bases, with 8 bases separating them. The germline V gene encodes CDR1 SGHTA and CDR2 FQGTGA. CDR3 in amino acids: CASSLLGPTEAFF. In DNA, the CDR3 is TGTGCCAGCAGCTTATTAGGGCCCACTGAAGCTTTCTTT.

This clonotype was counted once. The chain couples TRBV9 to TRBJ2-3; 10 positions match TRBD1. CDR1 and CDR2 from the germline V gene are SGDLS and YYNGEE. The V and J ends lost 3 bases and 5 bases, in that order; junction bases with no gene match: 9. CDR3 size: 16 residues. The CDR3 reads CASSAQGTGERDTQYF. CDR3 sequence (DNA): TGTGCCAGCAGCGCCCAAGGGACAGGGGAAAGAGATACGCAGTATTTT.

Many counts were recorded for this clonotype. The chain combines TRBV6-1 with TRBJ2-5; TRBD2 aligns across 9 bases. CDR1 and CDR2 from the germline V gene are MNHNS and SASEGT. The CDR3 loop spans 15 amino acids. Trimming cost V 1 base and J 4 bases; bases outside gene matches: 4. The CDR3 spells CASSEEAGGGETQYF. The CDR3 DNA is TGTGCCAGCAGTGAAGAAGCGGGAGGTGGAGAGACCCAGTACTTC.